The source of this T cell receptor beta chain is a study of shared clonotypes between healthy human individuals. Study-level points and caveats: Naive CD4 clonotypes overlapped across a handful of donors at around 5%.

Some clones are missing from TCRdb's copy, which holds only in-frame ones; the method was immunoSEQ multiplex PCR. The sample includes 1.4 million or so clones, 98% seen only once; the top ten take about 0.4%. A note on this clone: The antigen is unknown.

The CDR3 extends over 15 amino acids. Germline CDR1 is LNHDA and CDR2 is SQIVND (reference sequence). Unmatched junction bases numbered 6, after V lost 3 bases and J lost 4 bases. The receptor was derived from a man aged 30 to 39 in good health. This rearrangement joins TRBV19 to TRBJ1-3, with 7 bases identical to TRBD1. Sequencing was carried out using naive CD4+ T cells sorted from blood. Subset specified: CD45RA+ positively selected. CDR3 nucleotides: TGTGCCAGTAGTATTGATCCGGGACAGGGAAACACCATATATTTT. Translated: CASSIDPGQGNTIYF.